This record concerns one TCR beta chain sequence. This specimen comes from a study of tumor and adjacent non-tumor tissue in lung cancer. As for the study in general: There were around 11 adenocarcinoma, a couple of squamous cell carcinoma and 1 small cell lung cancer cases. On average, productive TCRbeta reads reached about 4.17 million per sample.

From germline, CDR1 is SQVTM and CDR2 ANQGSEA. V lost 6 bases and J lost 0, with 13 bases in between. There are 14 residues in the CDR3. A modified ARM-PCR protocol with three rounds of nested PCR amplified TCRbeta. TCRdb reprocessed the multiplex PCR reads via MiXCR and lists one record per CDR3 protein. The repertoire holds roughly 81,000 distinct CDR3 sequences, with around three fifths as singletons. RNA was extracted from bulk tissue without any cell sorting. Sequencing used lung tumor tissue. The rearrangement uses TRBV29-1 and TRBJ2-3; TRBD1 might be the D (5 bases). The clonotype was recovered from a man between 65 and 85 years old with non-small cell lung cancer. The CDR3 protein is CSVPRQKSTDTQYF. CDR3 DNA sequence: TGCAGCGTGCCACGACAGAAAAGCACAGATACGCAGTATTTT.